This TCR beta chain came from a study of T-cell memory formation after mild COVID-19. As for the study in general: TCR clusters showed largely donor specificity. Study results and limitations: Day 15 to 85 contracting clones showed balanced CD4/CD8; later expanders leaned CD4+. Pre-infection memory showed some responding clones, and this suggested that cross-reactive memory joined.

Constant-segment-primed 5'RACE gave TCR alpha and TCR beta cDNA libraries with sample barcodes and UMIs. TCRdb re-called the 5' RACE reads with MiXCR, one entry per CDR3 protein. The sample includes about 470,000 distinct CDR3 sequences, approximately 25% seen only once; the top ten take roughly an eighth. V lost 3 bases to trimming and J lost 4 bases, with 11 bases between them. The CDR3 is 14 residues long. The V gene's germline CDR1 is SGHTA and CDR2 FQGNSA. A note on this clonotype: Its antigen is unidentified.

Source material: PBMCs or a T cell subset sorted from them (not recorded which). This sequence originates from an adult woman who had mild COVID-19 (a few samples of this study predate the infection). Cell type and time point are not known. The chain recombines TRBV7-2 with TRBJ2-3; D ambiguous. The CDR3 here is CASSFSPAADTQYF. CDR3 sequence (DNA): TGTGCCAGCAGCTTCTCCCCGGCAGCAGATACGCAGTATTTT. The full variable domain, in which reference TRBV7-2 and TRBJ2-3 provide the parts outside the CDR3, is GAGVSQSPSNKVTEKGKDVELRCDPISGHTALYWYRQSLGQGLEFLIYFQGNSAPDKSGLPSDRFSAERTGGSVSTLTIQRTQQEDSAVYLCASSFSPAADTQYFGPGTRLTVL.